Following are 24 T cell receptor beta chains from one sample sequenced in a study of lung T cells in sarcoidosis with Löfgren's syndrome. In TCRdb, the reads were re-called with MiXCR into one record per CDR3 protein. Among 58,000 or so distinct CDR3 sequences listed, over 20% were seen once. The sequenced sample consisted of CD4+ T cells from PBMCs. The receptors derive from a human donor with sarcoidosis (Löfgren's syndrome or another form), or a control subject (not recorded which).

The V gene is TRBV5-6, the J gene TRBJ2-3; 9 bases align to TRBD1. Trimming removed 3 bases from V and 5 bases from J; junction bases left unmatched: 7. This CDR3 contains 15 residues. Germline CDR1 reads SGHDT; CDR2 reads YYEEEE. This CDR3 is CASSYAGQGRDTQYF. The CDR3 nucleotides read TGTGCCAGCAGCTATGCGGGACAGGGAAGAGATACGCAGTATTTT. The variable domain in full, with the rest retrieved from reference TRBV5-6 and TRBJ2-3, is DAGVTQSPTHLIKTRGQQVTLRCSPKSGHDTVSWYQQALGQGPQFIFQYYEEEERQRGNFPDRFSGHQFPNYSSELNVNALLLGDSALYLCASSYAGQGRDTQYFGPGTRLTVL.

This clonotype was detected many times. The chain's CDR3 is CSARDEDRKGYTF. CDR3 in DNA: TGCAGTGCTAGAGATGAGGACAGGAAGGGCTACACCTTC. The chain recombines TRBV20-1 with TRBJ1-2; TRBD1 aligns across 7 bases. This CDR3 region has 13 residues. V shed 0 bases and J 8 bases; nucleotides not matched to a gene: 6. Germline V gene lookup returns CDR1 DFQATT and CDR2 SNEGSKA (reference sequence).

This clonotype came up once. One junction end disagrees with the germline gene, perhaps due to a read error. This sequence joins TRBV3-1 and TRBJ1-3; 7 bases align to TRBD1. The length of the CDR3 is 16 residues. CDR1 is LGHDT, CDR2 YNNKEL, per germline (reference sequence). The CDR3 reads CASSQDRGQVGNTTYF. CDR3 sequence (DNA): TGTGCCAGCAGCCAAGATAGGGGGCAGGTTGGAAACACCACATATTTT.

This clonotype was counted at least ten times. CDR3 region: CASRVNSGNTIYF. Here the CDR3 DNA reads TGTGCCAGCAGGGTTAACTCTGGAAACACCATATATTTT. V gene TRBV6-1 combines with J gene TRBJ1-3; D gene ambiguous. V was pared by 6 bases and J by 0 bases, with 6 bases between. The CDR3 consists of 13 residues. Germline lookup yields CDR1 MNHNS and CDR2 SASEGT.

The chain employs TRBV5-1 and TRBJ2-1; 7 nucleotides align to TRBD1. Germline CDR1 is SGHRS and CDR2 is YFSETQ. With V trimmed by 4 bases and J by 2 bases, 12 bases remained unmatched. The CDR3 length is 17 residues. The CDR3 DNA is TGCGCCAGCAGCCCGAAGGGGGCCTCGGTGACCTACAATGAGCAGTTCTTC. Its translation is CASSPKGASVTYNEQFF. Together with reference TRBV5-1 and TRBJ2-1, the CDR3 gives the full variable domain: KAGVTQTPRYLIKTRGQQVTLSCSPISGHRSVSWYQQTPGQGLQFLFEYFSETQRNKGNFPGRFSGRQFSNSRSEMNVSTLELGDSALYLCASSPKGASVTYNEQFFGPGTRLTVL.

This clonotype has at least ten counts. V and J are TRBV19 and TRBJ2-7; D may be TRBD2 (6 bases). V was pared by 10 bases and J by 5 bases, with 18 bases between. Germline lookup yields CDR1 LNHDA and CDR2 SQIVND (reference sequence). The CDR3 spans 13 residues. The CDR3 DNA is TGTGCCACCTCGAAGGCTTGGAGGGACGAGCAGTACTTC. It yields the protein CATSKAWRDEQYF.

In its sample, this clonotype was seen a few times. A read error may account for a junction end that differs from germline. The chain joins TRBV7-2 to TRBJ2-7; tentative D call: TRBD2 (5 bases). This CDR3 is built from 14 residues. The germline CDR1 and CDR2 sequences are SGHTA and FQGNSA. The DNA of the CDR3 is TGTGCCGGCAGCTTAGCGCCAGAGTACTACGAGCAGTACTTC. It encodes CAGSLAPEYYEQYF.

The chain is built from TRBV5-1 and TRBJ2-3; D is undetermined. Germline lookup yields CDR1 SGHRS and CDR2 YFSETQ. The CDR3 runs to 14 residues. V gave up 1 base and J gave up 2 bases, with 8 bases separating them. This CDR3 reads CASSLSSVTDTQYF. The DNA for the CDR3 is TGCGCCAGCAGCTTGTCGTCAGTCACAGATACGCAGTATTTT.

This chain joins TRBV10-3 and TRBJ1-1; D may be TRBD1 (5 bases). CDR3 length equals 16 residues. CDR1 is ENHRY, CDR2 SYGVKD, per germline. V shed 0 bases and J shed 4 bases, with 15 bases lying between them. This CDR3 reads CAISESVGGASTEAFF. The CDR3 DNA sequence: TGTGCCATCAGTGAGTCAGTTGGAGGGGCCAGCACTGAAGCTTTCTTT.

This clonotype has at least ten counts. This chain links TRBV15 with TRBJ2-1; TRBD1 matches at 12 bases. Trimming took 2 bases from V and 8 from J; bases not matched to a gene: 4. CDR1 is LNHNV, CDR2 YYDKDF, per germline (reference sequence). The CDR3 loop spans 15 amino acids. Here the CDR3 reads CATSRPGQGAYEQFF. The CDR3 DNA sequence: TGTGCCACCAGCAGACCGGGACAGGGGGCATATGAGCAGTTCTTC.

This clonotype was seen at least ten times. This chain joins TRBV6-1 and TRBJ1-1, with D perhaps matching TRBD1 (5 bases). The CDR3 spans 14 residues. V lost 5 bases, J lost 6 bases, and 16 bases lay in between. The germline V gene encodes CDR1 MNHNS and CDR2 SASEGT. The DNA of the CDR3 is TGTGCCAGCAGTCCTACGAGTAGGGACTCTGAAGCTTTCTTT. It encodes CASSPTSRDSEAFF.

This clonotype was seen many times. The rearrangement uses TRBV4-3 and TRBJ2-7, with TRBD2 identical over 9 bases. Germline loops: CDR1 LGHNA, CDR2 YSLEER. The CDR3 runs to 16 residues. V was pared by 0 bases and J by 7 bases, with 10 bases of the junction left unmatched. CDR3 coding DNA: TGCGCCAGCAGCCAAGAGATGGCGGGAGGGCCGAGGGAGCAGTACTTC. Its translation is CASSQEMAGGPREQYF.

This clonotype was counted ten times or more. The V gene is TRBV20-1, the J gene TRBJ2-7; TRBD1 aligns across 9 bases. The V gene end was trimmed by 5 bases and the J gene end by 2 bases; junction bases not matched to a gene: 4. Germline V gene sequence: CDR1 DFQATT, CDR2 SNEGSKA (reference sequence). The CDR3 loop spans 13 amino acids. The CDR3 DNA reads TGCAGTGCTTCCGGGACAGGGCCCTACGAGCAGTACTTC. Translated, it gives CSASGTGPYEQYF.

This clonotype was seen at least ten times. This chain links TRBV6-1 with TRBJ2-7; 8 bases are shared with TRBD1. CDR3 length: 14 residues. Trimming at V came to 5 bases and at J to 6 bases, leaving 9 bases not matched to a gene. The V gene's germline CDR1 is MNHNS and CDR2 SASEGT. CDR3 protein: CASSPDRGAGEQYV. CDR3 sequence (DNA): TGTGCCAGCAGTCCAGACAGGGGAGCAGGCGAGCAGTACGTC.

On this clonotype: This may come from a read error, since a much larger clone is one base off. The V and J genes are TRBV28 and TRBJ2-3; D call uncertain. This CDR3 region has 17 residues. Trimming cost V 2 bases and J 6 bases, with 21 bases left between them. CDR1 and CDR2 from the germline V gene are MDHEN and SYDVKM. CDR3 amino acids: CASSLKRVRVQLDTQYF. The CDR3 bases are TGTGCCAGCAGTTTAAAAAGGGTTCGAGTTCAGCTGGATACGCAGTATTTT.

Ten or more counts support this clonotype. This chain uses TRBV7-8 with TRBJ2-1, with 10 bases that match TRBD2. This CDR3 has 17 amino acids. With V trimmed by 5 bases and J by 2 bases, 9 bases remained unmatched. Germline V lookup: CDR1 SGHVS, CDR2 FQNEAQ. The CDR3 reads CASSASSGGTTYNEQFF. In DNA, the CDR3 is TGTGCCAGCAGCGCCTCTAGCGGGGGCACTACCTACAATGAGCAGTTCTTC.

This clonotype occurred a few times. The rearrangement joins TRBV5-1 to TRBJ2-6, with D perhaps assigned TRBD1 or TRBD2 (5 bases each). Trimming stripped 5 bases from V and 1 base from J, with 10 bases between. The germline gives CDR1 SGHRS, CDR2 YFSETQ. The CDR3 has 15 residues. CDR3 in DNA: TGCGCCAGCAGTTCCGGGGCGTCTGGGGCCAACGTCCTGACTTTC. It specifies CASSSGASGANVLTF.

This clonotype was seen ten or more times. The chain is built from TRBV20-1 and TRBJ2-7; TRBD2 agrees at 9 bases. In germline, CDR1 is DFQATT, CDR2 SNEGSKA (reference sequence). The J segment lost 5 bases and the V segment lost 0 bases, leaving 8 bases of the junction unmatched. The CDR3 runs 15 residues. CDR3 amino acids: CSARDSSGGPHEQYV. The CDR3, as DNA: TGCAGTGCTAGAGATTCGAGCGGGGGGCCCCACGAGCAGTACGTC.

This clonotype was counted many times. The rearrangement joins TRBV15 to TRBJ2-7; no reliable D call. Trimming removed 1 base at V and 4 bases at J, with 8 bases between. The CDR3 runs to 13 residues. Per germline, CDR1 LNHNV and CDR2 YYDKDF (reference sequence). In nucleotides, the CDR3 is TGTGCCACCAGCAGAGGCAGGCAGTACGAGCAGTACTTC. As protein: CATSRGRQYEQYF.

This clonotype was seen repeatedly, ten times or more. This chain connects TRBV28 to TRBJ2-3; D might be TRBD2 (5 bases). CDR3 size: 13 residues. The V gene lost 6 bases and the J gene lost 0 bases, with 7 bases spanning the gap. Germline V gene data show CDR1 as MDHEN and CDR2 as SYDVKM. The CDR3 nucleotides are TGTGCCAGCAGGGGCGGGAGCACAGATACGCAGTATTTT. Encoded protein: CASRGGSTDTQYF.

This clonotype was found many times. The V and J genes are TRBV7-9 and TRBJ1-1; the D is unclear. The germline gives CDR1 SEHNR, CDR2 FQNEAQ (reference sequence). V was pared by 2 bases and J by 2 bases, with 6 bases between. This CDR3 spans 13 amino acids. CDR3 protein: CASSLLGNTEAFF. In DNA form, the CDR3 reads TGTGCCAGCAGCTTATTGGGTAACACTGAAGCTTTCTTT.

There are a few counts of this clonotype. The DNA of the CDR3 is TGTGCCAGCAGTTACGAAAGAATGAACACTGAAGCTTTCTTT. It specifies CASSYERMNTEAFF. This chain links TRBV6-6 with TRBJ1-1; no firm D call. Germline V gene data show CDR1 as MNHNY and CDR2 as SVGAGI (reference sequence). This CDR3 comprises 14 residues. Trimming shortened V by 2 bases and J by 0 bases, and 7 bases separated the two germline ends.

On this clonotype itself: The germline gene is not matched at one end of the junction; a read error may be the cause. The chain recombines TRBV19 with TRBJ2-3; TRBD1 might be the D (5 bases). Germline CDR1 is LNHDA and CDR2 is SQIVND (reference sequence). There are 15 residues in the CDR3. DNA for the CDR3: TGTGCCATTAGTATGACAGCCTCTAGCACAGATACGCAGTATTTT. It yields the protein CAISMTASSTDTQYF.

The chain couples TRBV2 to TRBJ1-1, with TRBD1 identical over 8 bases. Germline trimming cut 8 bases from V and 0 bases from J; bases unmatched to any gene: 5. The CDR3 covers 14 residues. Germline CDR1 reads SNHLY; CDR2 reads FYNNEI. The CDR3 loop reads CASGRQGMNTEAFF. DNA of the CDR3: TGTGCCAGCGGAAGACAGGGGATGAACACTGAAGCTTTCTTT.